Listed below are T cell receptor beta chains from one sample, sequenced in a study of cytomegalovirus exposure and HLA in healthy donors. TCRdb's copy holds only in-frame clones and misses some; the assay was immunoSEQ multiplex PCR. The table has 160,000 or so clones, approximately 83% seen once. Sequenced: PBMCs. The source of these receptors is a woman aged 18-29 years in good health and CMV-seronegative. Both conserved end residues are trimmed from each CDR3. The order of the fields is V gene, J gene, CDR3 protein.

v_call: TRBV5-1
j_call: TRBJ1-1
cdr3_aa: ASSLGSLAMNTEAF

v_call: TRBV11-2
j_call: TRBJ1-1
cdr3_aa: ASSRQGNTEAF

v_call: TRBV30
j_call: TRBJ1-1
cdr3_aa: AWSRGRMNTEAF

v_call: TRBV27
j_call: TRBJ1-3
cdr3_aa: ASSFGQSWTSGNTIY

v_call: TRBV6-1
j_call: TRBJ1-4
cdr3_aa: ASSYQGEKLF

v_call: TRBV27
j_call: TRBJ2-6
cdr3_aa: ASRGQETSGANVLT

v_call: TRBV5-1
j_call: TRBJ1-1
cdr3_aa: ASSTATDGAEAF

v_call: TRBV27
j_call: TRBJ1-1
cdr3_aa: ASSLQGPRNTEAF

v_call: TRBV5-5
j_call: TRBJ1-2
cdr3_aa: ASSFAVPVNYGYT

v_call: TRBV27
j_call: TRBJ1-2
cdr3_aa: ASSFKGSAGYT

v_call: TRBV7-8
j_call: TRBJ1-4
cdr3_aa: ASSLAQGGASEKLF

v_call: TRBV5-1
j_call: TRBJ1-5
cdr3_aa: ASSLAGLGDQPQH

v_call: TRBV5-1
j_call: TRBJ1-3
cdr3_aa: ASSRVSGNTIY